This T cell receptor beta chain was obtained from a study of long-term antiretroviral therapy in people with HIV. Study-wide findings and caveats: Transplant-donor-level diversity was not reached after ART, though diversity increased. ART adherence, viral resistance and therapy changes went unrecorded. Compared with controls, HIV repertoires showed narrower CDR3 length ranges.

It was version v3.0 of the immunoSEQ assay that was run at survey level. Produced via immunoSEQ multiplex PCR; TCRdb's table is partial and in-frame only. The table includes about 25,000 clones, approximately 90% detected once. As for this clone: What it binds is not known.

Germline assignment: CDR1 SGHNT and CDR2 YYREEE (reference sequence). V lost 2 bases and J 4 bases, leaving 12 bases between the germline ends. This CDR3 has 15 residues. This specimen consisted of unsorted PBMCs, obtained 1.8 years before starting antiretroviral therapy. The sequence derives from a man in his forties or fifties with HIV. The chain recombines TRBV5-4 with TRBJ2-2; D may be TRBD2 (6 bases). The CDR3, as DNA: TGTGCCAGCAGCTTCTTGGACTACGGCACCGGGGAGCTGTTTTTT. Encoded protein: CASSFLDYGTGELFF.